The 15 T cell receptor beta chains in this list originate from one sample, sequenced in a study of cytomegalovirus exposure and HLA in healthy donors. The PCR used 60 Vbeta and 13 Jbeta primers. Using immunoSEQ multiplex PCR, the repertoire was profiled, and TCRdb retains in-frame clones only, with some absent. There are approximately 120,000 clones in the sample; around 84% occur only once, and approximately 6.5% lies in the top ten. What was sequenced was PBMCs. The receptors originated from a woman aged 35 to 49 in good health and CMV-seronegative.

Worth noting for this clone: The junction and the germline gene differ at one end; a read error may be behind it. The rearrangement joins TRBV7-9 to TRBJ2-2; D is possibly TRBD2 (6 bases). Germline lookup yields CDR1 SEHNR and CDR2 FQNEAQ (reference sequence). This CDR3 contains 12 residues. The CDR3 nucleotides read TGTTCCAGCACTGGGGGGACCGGGGAGCTGTTTTTT. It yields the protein CSSTGGTGELFF.

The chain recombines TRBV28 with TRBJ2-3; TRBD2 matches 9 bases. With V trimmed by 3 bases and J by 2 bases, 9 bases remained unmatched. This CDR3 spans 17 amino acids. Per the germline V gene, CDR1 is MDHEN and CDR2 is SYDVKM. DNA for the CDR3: TGTGCCAGCAGTTTCTCGCGGGAGGGCGCCCACACAGATACGCAGTATTTT. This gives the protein CASSFSREGAHTDTQYF.

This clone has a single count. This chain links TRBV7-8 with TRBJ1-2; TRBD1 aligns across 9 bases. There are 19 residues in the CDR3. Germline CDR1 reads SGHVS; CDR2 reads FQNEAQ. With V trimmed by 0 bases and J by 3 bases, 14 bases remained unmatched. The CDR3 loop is CASSLALTGGFLPDYGYTF. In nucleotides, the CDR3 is TGTGCCAGCAGCTTAGCCCTGACAGGGGGGTTCCTTCCTGACTATGGCTACACCTTC.

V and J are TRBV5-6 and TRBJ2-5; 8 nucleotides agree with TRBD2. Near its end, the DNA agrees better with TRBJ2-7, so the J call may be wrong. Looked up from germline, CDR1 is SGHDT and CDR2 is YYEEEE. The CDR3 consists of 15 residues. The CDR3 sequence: CASRFTPGGAYEQYF. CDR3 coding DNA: TGTGCCAGCAGATTTACCCCCGGGGGGGCCTACGAGCAGTACTTC.

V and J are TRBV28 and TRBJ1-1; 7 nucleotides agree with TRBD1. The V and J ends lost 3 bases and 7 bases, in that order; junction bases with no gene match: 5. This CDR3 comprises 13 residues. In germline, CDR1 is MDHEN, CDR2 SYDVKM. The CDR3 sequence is CASSFGTAVEAFF. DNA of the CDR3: TGTGCCAGCAGTTTCGGGACAGCCGTTGAAGCTTTCTTT.

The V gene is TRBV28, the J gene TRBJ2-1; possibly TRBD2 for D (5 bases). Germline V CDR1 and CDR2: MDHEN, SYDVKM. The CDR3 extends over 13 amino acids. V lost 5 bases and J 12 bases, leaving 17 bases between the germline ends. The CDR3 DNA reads TGTGCCAGCAGTCTACCTCAGATCGGGGTGCAGTTCTTC. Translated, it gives CASSLPQIGVQFF. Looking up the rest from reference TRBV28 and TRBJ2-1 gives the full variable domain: DVKVTQSSRYLVKRTGEKVFLECVQDMDHENMFWYRQDPGLGLRLIYFSYDVKMKEKGDIPEGYSVSREKKERFSLILESASTNQTSMYLCASSLPQIGVQFFGPGTRLTVL.

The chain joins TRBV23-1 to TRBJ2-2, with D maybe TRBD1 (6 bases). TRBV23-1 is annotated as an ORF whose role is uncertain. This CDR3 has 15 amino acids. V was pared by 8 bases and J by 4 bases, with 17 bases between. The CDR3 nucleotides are TGCGCCAGCCTTCTGTTTCAGGGGAGCACCGGGGAGCTGTTTTTT. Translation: CASLLFQGSTGELFF.

This CDR3 reads CASSFGGVEQYF. CDR3 DNA sequence: TGTGCCAGCAGCTTTGGGGGGGTCGAGCAGTACTTC. The V call is TRBV11-2, the J call TRBJ2-7; 7 positions agree with TRBD2. The CDR3 loop spans 12 amino acids. CDR1 SGHAT and CDR2 FQNNGV come from the germline V gene. J lost 6 bases, V lost 3 bases, and 2 bases had no gene match.

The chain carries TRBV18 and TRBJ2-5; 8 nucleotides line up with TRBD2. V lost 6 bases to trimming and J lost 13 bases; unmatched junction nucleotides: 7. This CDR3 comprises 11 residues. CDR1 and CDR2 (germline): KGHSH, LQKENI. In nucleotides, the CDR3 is TGTGCCAGCTCCCGAGAGCGGGAGTCGTACTTC. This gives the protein CASSRERESYF.

The CDR3: CASSVGLASSTDTQYF. CDR3 sequence (DNA): TGTGCCAGCAGCGTCGGACTAGCGTCTAGCACAGATACGCAGTATTTT. The chain carries TRBV7-9 and TRBJ2-3, with 9 bases aligning to TRBD2. CDR1 and CDR2 from the germline V gene are SEHNR and FQNEAQ (reference sequence). After removal of 5 bases from V and 0 bases from J, the junction contained 6 bases not matched to a gene. The CDR3 covers 16 residues.

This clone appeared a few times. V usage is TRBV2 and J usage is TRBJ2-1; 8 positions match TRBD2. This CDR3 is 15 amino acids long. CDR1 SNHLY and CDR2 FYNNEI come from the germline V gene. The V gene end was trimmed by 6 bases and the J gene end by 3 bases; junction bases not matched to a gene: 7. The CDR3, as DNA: TGTGCCAGCAGCCCACTAGCGGCGGGCTACAATGAGCAGTTCTTC. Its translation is CASSPLAAGYNEQFF.

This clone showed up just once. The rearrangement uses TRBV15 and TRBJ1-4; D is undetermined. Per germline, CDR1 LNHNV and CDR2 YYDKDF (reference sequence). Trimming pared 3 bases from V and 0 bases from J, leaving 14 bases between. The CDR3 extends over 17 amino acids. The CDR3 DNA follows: TGTGCCACCAGCAGCACCATACCCTCTACAACTAATGAAAAACTGTTTTTT. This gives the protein CATSSTIPSTTNEKLFF.

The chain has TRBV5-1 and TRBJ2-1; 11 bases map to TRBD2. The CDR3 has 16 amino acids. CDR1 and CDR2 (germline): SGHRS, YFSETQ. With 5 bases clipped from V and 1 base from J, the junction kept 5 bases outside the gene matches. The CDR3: CASRGTSGLSYNEQFF. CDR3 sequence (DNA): TGCGCCAGCAGGGGGACTAGCGGACTTTCCTACAATGAGCAGTTCTTC.

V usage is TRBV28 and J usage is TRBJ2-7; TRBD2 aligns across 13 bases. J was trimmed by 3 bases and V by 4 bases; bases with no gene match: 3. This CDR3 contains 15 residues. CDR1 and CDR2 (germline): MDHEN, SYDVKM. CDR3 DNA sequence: TGTGCCAGCAGTTCATGGACTAGCGGGAGCTACGAGCAGTACTTC. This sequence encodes CASSSWTSGSYEQYF.

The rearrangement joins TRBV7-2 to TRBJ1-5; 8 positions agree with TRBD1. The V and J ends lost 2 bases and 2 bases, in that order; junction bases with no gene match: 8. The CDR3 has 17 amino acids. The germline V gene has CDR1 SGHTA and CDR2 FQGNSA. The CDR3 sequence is CASSLRTGLPGNQPQHF. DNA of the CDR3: TGTGCCAGCAGCTTACGGACAGGGCTCCCAGGCAATCAGCCCCAGCATTTT.